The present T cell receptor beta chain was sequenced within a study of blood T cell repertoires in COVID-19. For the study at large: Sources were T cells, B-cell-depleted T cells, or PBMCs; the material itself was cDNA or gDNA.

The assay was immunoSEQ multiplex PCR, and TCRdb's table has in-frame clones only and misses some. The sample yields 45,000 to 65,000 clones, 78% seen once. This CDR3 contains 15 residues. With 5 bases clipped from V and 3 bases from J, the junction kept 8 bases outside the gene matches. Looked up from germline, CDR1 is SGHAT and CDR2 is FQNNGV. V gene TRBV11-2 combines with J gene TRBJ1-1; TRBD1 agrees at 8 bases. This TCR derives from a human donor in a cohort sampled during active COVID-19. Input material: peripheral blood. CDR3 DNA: TGTGCCAGCAGCCCCAGGACAGGGTCGGACACTGAAGCTTTCTTT. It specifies CASSPRTGSDTEAFF.